These 20 T cell receptor beta chains share one sample of origin, sequenced in a study of blood T cell repertoires in COVID-19. Clones were read by immunoSEQ multiplex PCR, and TCRdb kept only the in-frame ones, dropping some. This sample has 270,000 or so clones, with roughly 93% found just once. Sequencing input: PBMCs or T cells enriched from blood (not recorded which). All receptors come from a woman aged 40 to 55 with acute COVID-19.

This clone has a single count. Other DNA sequences from this sample encode an identical CDR3 as well. The chain couples TRBV19 to TRBJ2-1; D possibly corresponds to TRBD1 (6 bases). Trimming removed 8 bases from V and 0 bases from J, with 11 bases in between. This CDR3 has 14 residues. Germline CDR1 reads LNHDA; CDR2 reads SQIVND (reference sequence). CDR3 protein: CASSTGSSYNEQFF. The CDR3, as DNA: TGTGCCAGTTCAACAGGGAGCTCCTACAATGAGCAGTTCTTC.

The genes are TRBV27 and TRBJ1-6, with 8 positions matching TRBD1. The CDR3 extends over 16 amino acids. CDR1 MNHEY and CDR2 SMNVEV come from the germline V gene (reference sequence). J lost 4 bases, V lost 6 bases, and 8 bases had no gene match. The CDR3 loop is CASRPGQAIYNSPLHF. DNA for the CDR3: TGTGCCAGCAGGCCGGGACAGGCGATTTATAATTCACCCCTCCACTTT.

The J gene is TRBJ1-3, the V gene TRBV9, with unresolved D. Trimming took off 3 bases at V and 0 bases at J, with 10 bases between the two ends. CDR1 and CDR2 (germline): SGDLS, YYNGEE. This CDR3 contains 15 residues. CDR3 region: CASSARASSGNTIYF. CDR3 DNA sequence: TGTGCCAGCAGCGCGAGGGCGAGCTCTGGAAACACCATATATTTT.

V is TRBV2 and J is TRBJ2-1; the match to TRBD2 covers 9 bases. CDR3 size: 15 residues. Germline assignment: CDR1 SNHLY and CDR2 FYNNEI. J gave up 7 bases and V 4 bases, and 8 bases lay outside the gene matches. In DNA, the CDR3 is TGTGCCAGCAGTGCCATTAGCGGGAGTTGGAATGAGCAGTTCTTC. Amino acids: CASSAISGSWNEQFF.

V usage is TRBV5-6 and J usage is TRBJ1-2; TRBD1 might be the D (6 bases). Deletions cut 0 bases from V and 8 bases from J, with 17 bases between. Germline V gene sequence: CDR1 SGHDT, CDR2 YYEEEE. The CDR3 totals 15 residues. In DNA, the CDR3 is TGTGCCAGCAGCTTGGCGGGGTTGGACAGTCACGGCTACACCTTC. This gives the protein CASSLAGLDSHGYTF.

The chain has TRBV24-1 and TRBJ2-3; D perhaps matches TRBD2 (5 bases). V lost 4 bases and J 1 base, leaving 8 bases between the germline ends. CDR1 and CDR2 from the germline V gene are KGHDR and SFDVKD. The CDR3 has 14 residues. CDR3 bases: TGTGCCACCAGTGACTCCGGGGGCACAGATACGCAGTATTTT. Translating it yields CATSDSGGTDTQYF.

The chain carries TRBV5-1 and TRBJ2-7; TRBD2 matches at 7 bases. Trimming at V came to 7 bases and at J to 3 bases, leaving 4 bases not matched to a gene. This CDR3 has 12 residues. Germline CDR1 and CDR2: SGHRS and YFSETQ. As DNA, the CDR3 is TGCGCCAGCGGCGGGGGTAACTACGAGCAGTACTTC. This codes for CASGGGNYEQYF.

J is TRBJ2-3 and V is TRBV6-6, with 13 bases fitting TRBD2. The CDR3 spans 15 residues. Germline CDR1 MNHNY, CDR2 SVGAGI (reference sequence). The V and J ends lost 7 bases and 7 bases, in that order; junction bases with no gene match: 8. CDR3 DNA sequence: TGTGCCAGCATTAGAGGGACTAGCGGGAAAAATACGCAGTATTTT. Protein product: CASIRGTSGKNTQYF.

This rearrangement joins TRBV11-3 to TRBJ1-1; D gene ambiguous. The germline V gene has CDR1 SGHNT and CDR2 YENEEA. The CDR3 length is 12 residues. V was trimmed by 1 base and J by 5 bases, leaving 5 bases between them. The CDR3 DNA reads TGTGCCAGCAGCTTAGGACAAACTGAAGCTTTCTTT. Its translation is CASSLGQTEAFF.

This chain connects TRBV3-1 (or the pseudogene TRBV3-2) to TRBJ2-7; 10 positions match TRBD2. CDR1 is LGHDT and CDR2 is YNNKEL in the germline V gene (reference sequence). V shed 6 bases, J shed 3 bases, and the junction held 5 bases outside the gene matches. The CDR3 sequence is 14 residues long. Here the CDR3 reads CASSRTSGRYEQYF. CDR3 sequence (DNA): TGTGCCAGCAGTCGGACTAGCGGACGCTACGAGCAGTACTTC.

The gene calls are TRBV4-1 and TRBJ2-3; 10 nucleotides line up with TRBD2. Trimming at V came to 1 base and at J to 5 bases, leaving 9 bases not matched to a gene. Germline V gene data show CDR1 as MGHRA and CDR2 as YSYEKL. CDR3 length equals 17 residues. The CDR3 DNA sequence: TGCGCCAGCAGCCAAGCACCCAGCGGGGGGGCCCGAGATACGCAGTATTTT. Protein: CASSQAPSGGARDTQYF.

Here the CDR3 reads CASSSRPRWRGNTIYF. CDR3 nucleotide sequence: TGTGCCAGCAGCTCCCGGCCGCGGTGGAGAGGAAACACCATATATTTT. The chain employs TRBV21-1 and TRBJ1-3. TRBV21-1 represents a pseudogene. This CDR3 is built from 16 residues.

The V and J genes are TRBV24-1 and TRBJ2-3; 7 bases are shared with TRBD2. This CDR3 is 17 amino acids long. Per the germline V gene, CDR1 is KGHDR and CDR2 is SFDVKD. V dropped 8 bases and J dropped 7; count of bases not matched to a gene: 20. The CDR3 protein is CATTPGSSGGPVYTQYF. The CDR3 nucleotides are TGTGCCACCACCCCAGGATCTAGCGGAGGCCCTGTCTATACGCAGTATTTT.

The chain carries TRBV5-4 and TRBJ1-2; the D gene is possibly TRBD1 (6 bases). V dropped 0 bases and J dropped 3 bases, with 12 bases sitting between them. This CDR3 has 15 residues. CDR1 is SGHNT and CDR2 is YYREEE in the germline V gene (reference sequence). Here the CDR3 reads CASSLAQGNHYGYTF. In nucleotides, the CDR3 is TGTGCCAGCAGCTTGGCACAGGGTAATCACTATGGCTACACCTTC.

This clone showed up just once. The chain uses TRBV11-1 and TRBJ1-1; 12 positions agree with TRBD1. V dropped 6 bases and J dropped 3; count of bases not matched to a gene: 8. This CDR3 is 16 amino acids long. Germline CDR1 reads SGHAT; CDR2 reads FQDESV (reference sequence). The CDR3 nucleotides read TGTGCCAGCAGTCCCGGGACAGGGGGCCTGTACACTGAAGCTTTCTTT. It specifies CASSPGTGGLYTEAFF.

This clone was picked up a small number of times. The chain joins TRBV7-3 to TRBJ2-1; TRBD1 matches 9 bases. V gave up 4 bases and J gave up 4 bases; unmatched junction bases: 5. Looked up from germline, CDR1 is SGHTA and CDR2 is FQGTGA. The CDR3 contains 15 residues. CDR3 DNA: TGTGCCAGCAGCTCGGGACAGGGCGGTTACAATGAGCAGTTCTTC. It yields the protein CASSSGQGGYNEQFF.

The chain combines TRBV9 with TRBJ2-5; 8 bases are a match to TRBD2. This CDR3 has 15 amino acids. V was pared by 0 bases and J by 2 bases, with 3 bases of the junction left unmatched. The germline CDR1 and CDR2 sequences are SGDLS and YYNGEE. The CDR3 protein is CASSVVGTRQETQYF. CDR3 coding DNA: TGTGCCAGCAGCGTAGTCGGGACTAGACAAGAGACCCAGTACTTC. Combining the CDR3 with reference TRBV9 and TRBJ2-5 gives the whole variable domain DSGVTQTPKHLITATGQRVTLRCSPRSGDLSVYWYQQSLDQGLQFLIQYYNGEERAKGNILERFSAQQFPDLHSELNLSSLELGDSALYFCASSVVGTRQETQYFGPGTRLLVL.

The J gene is TRBJ2-3, the V gene TRBV4-1; 10 bases map to TRBD1. CDR3 length equals 15 residues. After removal of 2 bases from V and 6 bases from J, the junction contained 5 bases not matched to a gene. Germline V gives CDR1 MGHRA, CDR2 YSYEKL. CDR3 loop: CASSQRTGGWDTQYF. CDR3 bases: TGCGCCAGCAGCCAACGGACAGGGGGGTGGGATACGCAGTATTTT.

The gene calls are TRBV29-1 and TRBJ2-7; TRBD2 is a possible D gene (6 bases). CDR1 is SQVTM and CDR2 is ANQGSEA in the germline V gene. This CDR3 region has 13 residues. V dropped 4 bases and J dropped 3 bases, with 13 bases sitting between them. The DNA of the CDR3 is TGCAGCGTTGGGAGGGTGGGAGTCTACGAGCAGTACTTC. This codes for CSVGRVGVYEQYF.

The CDR3 nucleotides are TGTGCCAGCACTAAGGACTTGCAAGAGACCCAGTACTTC. Translation gives CASTKDLQETQYF. The chain has TRBV6-5 and TRBJ2-5; D is possibly TRBD2 (5 bases). This CDR3 has 13 amino acids. Trimming cost V 7 bases and J 2 bases, with 11 bases left between them. CDR1 and CDR2 from the germline V gene are MNHEY and SVGAGI.